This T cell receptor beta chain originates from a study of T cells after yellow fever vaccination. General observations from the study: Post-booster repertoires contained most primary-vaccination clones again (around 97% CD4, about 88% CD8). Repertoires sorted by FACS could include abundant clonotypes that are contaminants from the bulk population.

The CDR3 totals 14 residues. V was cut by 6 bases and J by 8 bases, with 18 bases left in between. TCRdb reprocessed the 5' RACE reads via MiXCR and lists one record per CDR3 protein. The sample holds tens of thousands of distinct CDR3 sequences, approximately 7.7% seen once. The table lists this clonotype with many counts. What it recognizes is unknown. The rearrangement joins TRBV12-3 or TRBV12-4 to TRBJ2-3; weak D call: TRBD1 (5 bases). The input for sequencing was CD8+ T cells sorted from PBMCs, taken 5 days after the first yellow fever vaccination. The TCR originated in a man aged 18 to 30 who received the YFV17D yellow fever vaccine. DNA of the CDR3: TGTGCCAGCAGCCAGGGAAGCGCAGGATCTACGCAGTATTTT. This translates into CASSQGSAGSTQYF.